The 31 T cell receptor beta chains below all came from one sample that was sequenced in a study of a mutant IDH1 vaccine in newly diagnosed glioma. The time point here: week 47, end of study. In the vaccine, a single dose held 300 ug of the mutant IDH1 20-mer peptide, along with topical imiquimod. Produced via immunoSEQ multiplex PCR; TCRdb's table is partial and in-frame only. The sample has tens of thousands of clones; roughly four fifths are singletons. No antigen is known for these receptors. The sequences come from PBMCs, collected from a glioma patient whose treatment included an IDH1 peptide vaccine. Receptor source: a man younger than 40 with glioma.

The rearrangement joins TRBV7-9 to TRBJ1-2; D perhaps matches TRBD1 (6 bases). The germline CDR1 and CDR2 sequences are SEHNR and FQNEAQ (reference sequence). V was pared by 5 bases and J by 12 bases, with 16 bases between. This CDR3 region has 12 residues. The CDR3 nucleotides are TGTGCCAGCAGCCGGGACAACATGGGGGACACCTTC. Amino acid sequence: CASSRDNMGDTF.

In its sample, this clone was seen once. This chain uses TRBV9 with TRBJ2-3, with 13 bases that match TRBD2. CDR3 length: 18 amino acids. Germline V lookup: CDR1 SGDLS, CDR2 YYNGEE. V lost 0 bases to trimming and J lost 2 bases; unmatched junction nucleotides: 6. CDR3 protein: CASSVGLAGGRLTDTQYF. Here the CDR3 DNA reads TGTGCCAGCAGCGTAGGACTAGCGGGGGGACGTCTCACAGATACGCAGTATTTT.

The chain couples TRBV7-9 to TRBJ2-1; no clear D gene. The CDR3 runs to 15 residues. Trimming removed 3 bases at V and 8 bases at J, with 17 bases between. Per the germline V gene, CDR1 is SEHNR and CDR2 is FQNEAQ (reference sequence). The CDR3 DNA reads TGTGCCAGCAGCTTTTTCACTTCTCCGGAAGATGAGCAGTTCTTC. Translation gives CASSFFTSPEDEQFF.

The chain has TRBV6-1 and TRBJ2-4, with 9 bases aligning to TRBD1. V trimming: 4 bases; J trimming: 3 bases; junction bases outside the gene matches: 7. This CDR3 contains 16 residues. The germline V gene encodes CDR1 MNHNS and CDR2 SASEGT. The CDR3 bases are TGTGCCAGCAGTGGGGGGACAGGGAAGGGCAAAAACATTCAGTACTTC. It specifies CASSGGTGKGKNIQYF.

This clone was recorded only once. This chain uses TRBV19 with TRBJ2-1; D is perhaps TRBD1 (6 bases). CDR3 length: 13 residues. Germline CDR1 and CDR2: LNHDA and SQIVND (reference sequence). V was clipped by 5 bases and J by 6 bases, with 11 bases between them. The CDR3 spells CASSYDRSNEQFF. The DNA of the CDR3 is TGTGCCAGTAGTTACGACAGGAGCAATGAGCAGTTCTTC.

The CDR3 DNA reads TGTGCCAGCAGTTTATTCCCAGGGCGCGGCTACACCTTC. Its protein product is CASSLFPGRGYTF. The rearrangement links TRBV27 to TRBJ1-2; weak D call: TRBD1 (5 bases). Between the trimmed V and J ends, which lost 1 base and 8 bases, there was a span of 11 bases. The CDR3 has 13 residues. Germline V lookup: CDR1 MNHEY, CDR2 SMNVEV (reference sequence).

The CDR3 DNA follows: TGTGCCAGCAGCCCCCGGGACGGGACTAATGAAAAACTGTTTTTT. Residues: CASSPRDGTNEKLFF. The V call is TRBV7-9, the J call TRBJ1-4; TRBD1 might be the D (5 bases). V was trimmed by 5 bases and J by 2 bases, leaving 12 bases between them. This CDR3 has 15 residues. Germline V lookup: CDR1 SEHNR, CDR2 FQNEAQ (reference sequence).

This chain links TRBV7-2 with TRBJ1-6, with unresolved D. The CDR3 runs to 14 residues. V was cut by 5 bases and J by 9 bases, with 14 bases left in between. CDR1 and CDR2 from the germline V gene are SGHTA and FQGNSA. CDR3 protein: CASSLLGGGSPLHF. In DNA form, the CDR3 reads TGTGCCAGCAGCCTCCTCGGAGGCGGTTCACCCCTCCACTTT.

The CDR3 bases are TGTGCCAGCAGCGTAGAGGGACCGGGACTAGCGAATATTAATGAGCAGTTCTTC. It encodes CASSVEGPGLANINEQFF. The chain employs TRBV9 and TRBJ2-1; 10 bases line up with TRBD2. Trimming at V came to 0 bases and at J to 7 bases, leaving 13 bases not matched to a gene. The CDR3 contains 18 residues. Per the germline V gene, CDR1 is SGDLS and CDR2 is YYNGEE.

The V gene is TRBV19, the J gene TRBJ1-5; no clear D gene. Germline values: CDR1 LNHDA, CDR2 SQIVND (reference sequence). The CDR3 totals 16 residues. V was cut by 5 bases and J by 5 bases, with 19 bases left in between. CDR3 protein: CASSPLGSSSYQPQHF. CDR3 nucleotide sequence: TGTGCCAGTAGTCCTTTGGGCAGCTCCTCCTATCAGCCCCAGCATTTT.

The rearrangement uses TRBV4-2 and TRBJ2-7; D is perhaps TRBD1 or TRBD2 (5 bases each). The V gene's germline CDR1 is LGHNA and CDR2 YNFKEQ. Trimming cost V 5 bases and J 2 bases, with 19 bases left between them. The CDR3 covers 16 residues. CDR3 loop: CASSKGPNHNTYEQYF. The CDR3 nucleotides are TGTGCCAGCAGCAAGGGACCTAACCATAACACCTACGAGCAGTACTTC.

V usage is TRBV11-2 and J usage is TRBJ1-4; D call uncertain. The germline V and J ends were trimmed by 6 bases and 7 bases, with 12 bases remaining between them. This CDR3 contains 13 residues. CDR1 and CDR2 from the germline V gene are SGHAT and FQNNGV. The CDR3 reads CASRQHLGEKLFF. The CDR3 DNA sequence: TGTGCCAGCAGACAGCACTTGGGTGAAAAACTGTTTTTT.

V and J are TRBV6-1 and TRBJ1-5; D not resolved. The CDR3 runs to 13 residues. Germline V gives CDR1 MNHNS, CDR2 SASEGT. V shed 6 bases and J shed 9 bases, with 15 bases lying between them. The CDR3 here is CASRALGRRPQHF. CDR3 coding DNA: TGTGCCAGCAGGGCCCTAGGCCGGAGGCCCCAGCATTTT.

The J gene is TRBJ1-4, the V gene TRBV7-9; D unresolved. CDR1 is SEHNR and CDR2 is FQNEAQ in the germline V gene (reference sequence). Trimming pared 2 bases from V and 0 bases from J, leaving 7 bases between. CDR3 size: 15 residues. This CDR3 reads CASSLLASTNEKLFF. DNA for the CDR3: TGTGCCAGCAGCTTATTAGCGTCAACTAATGAAAAACTGTTTTTT.

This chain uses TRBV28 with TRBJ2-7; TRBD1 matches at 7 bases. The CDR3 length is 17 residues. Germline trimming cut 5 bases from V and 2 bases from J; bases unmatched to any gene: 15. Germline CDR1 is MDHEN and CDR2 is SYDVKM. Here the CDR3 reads CASSQLFTGTATYEQYF. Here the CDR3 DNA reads TGTGCCAGCAGTCAACTCTTTACCGGGACAGCTACCTACGAGCAGTACTTC.

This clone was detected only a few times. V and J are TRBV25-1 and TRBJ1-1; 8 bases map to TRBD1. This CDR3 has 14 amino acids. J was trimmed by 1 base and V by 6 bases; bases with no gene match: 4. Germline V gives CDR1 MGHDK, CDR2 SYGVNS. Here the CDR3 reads CASSPDRGNTEAFF. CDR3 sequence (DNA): TGTGCCAGCAGCCCCGACAGGGGGAACACTGAAGCTTTCTTT.

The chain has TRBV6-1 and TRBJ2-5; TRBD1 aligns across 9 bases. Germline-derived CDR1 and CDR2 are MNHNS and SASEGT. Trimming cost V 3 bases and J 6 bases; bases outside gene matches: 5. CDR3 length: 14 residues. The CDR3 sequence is CASSEGQGGKTQYF. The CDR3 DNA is TGTGCCAGCAGTGAGGGACAGGGAGGAAAGACCCAGTACTTC.

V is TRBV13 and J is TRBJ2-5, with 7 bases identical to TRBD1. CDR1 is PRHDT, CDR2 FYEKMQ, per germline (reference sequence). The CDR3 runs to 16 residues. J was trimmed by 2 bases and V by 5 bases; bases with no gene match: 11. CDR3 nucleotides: TGTGCCAGCAGCCACCGACAGGGTCCAAATCAAGAGACCCAGTACTTC. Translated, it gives CASSHRQGPNQETQYF.

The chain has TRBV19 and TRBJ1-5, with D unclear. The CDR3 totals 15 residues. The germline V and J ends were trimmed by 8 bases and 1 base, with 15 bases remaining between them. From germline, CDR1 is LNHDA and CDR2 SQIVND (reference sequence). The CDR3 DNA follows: TGTGCCAGTCAAACATCGGGCACGAGCAATCAGCCCCAGCATTTT. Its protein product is CASQTSGTSNQPQHF.

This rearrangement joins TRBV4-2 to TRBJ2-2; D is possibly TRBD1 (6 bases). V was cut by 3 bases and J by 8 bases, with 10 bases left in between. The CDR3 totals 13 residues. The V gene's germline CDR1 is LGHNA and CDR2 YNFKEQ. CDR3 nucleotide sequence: TGTGCCAGCAGCCAGACAGGCACAGGGGAGCTGTTTTTT. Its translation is CASSQTGTGELFF.

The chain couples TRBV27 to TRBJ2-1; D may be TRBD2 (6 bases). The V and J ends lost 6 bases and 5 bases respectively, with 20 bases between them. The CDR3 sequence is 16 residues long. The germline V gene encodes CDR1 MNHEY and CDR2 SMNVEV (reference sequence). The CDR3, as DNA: TGTGCCAGCAGCCCTAATAGGGGAGGCCCCCACAATGAGCAGTTCTTC. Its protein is CASSPNRGGPHNEQFF.

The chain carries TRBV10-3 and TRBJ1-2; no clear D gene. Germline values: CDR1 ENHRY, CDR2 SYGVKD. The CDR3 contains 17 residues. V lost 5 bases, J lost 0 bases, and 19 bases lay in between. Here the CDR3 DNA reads TGTGCCATCAGTACCAGAGTTGGACGGCAGTCTAACTATGGCTACACCTTC. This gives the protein CAISTRVGRQSNYGYTF.

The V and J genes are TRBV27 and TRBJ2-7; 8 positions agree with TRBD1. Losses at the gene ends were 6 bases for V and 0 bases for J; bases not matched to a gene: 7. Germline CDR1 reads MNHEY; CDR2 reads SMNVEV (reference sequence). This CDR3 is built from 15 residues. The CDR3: CASRRTGSSSYEQYF. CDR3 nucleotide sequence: TGTGCCAGCAGGCGGACAGGGTCCAGCTCCTACGAGCAGTACTTC.

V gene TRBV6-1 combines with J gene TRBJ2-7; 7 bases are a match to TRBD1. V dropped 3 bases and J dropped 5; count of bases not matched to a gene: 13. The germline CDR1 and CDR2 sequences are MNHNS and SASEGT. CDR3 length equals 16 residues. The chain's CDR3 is CASSEKHRGARDEQYF. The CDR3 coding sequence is TGTGCCAGCAGTGAGAAGCACAGGGGCGCCAGAGACGAGCAGTACTTC.

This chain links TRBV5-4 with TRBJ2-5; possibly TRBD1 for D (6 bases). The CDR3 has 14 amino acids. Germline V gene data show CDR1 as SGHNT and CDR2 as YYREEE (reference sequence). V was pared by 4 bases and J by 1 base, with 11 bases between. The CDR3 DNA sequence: TGTGCCAGCAGCCACGGACAGTTCCAAGAGACCCAGTACTTC. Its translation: CASSHGQFQETQYF.

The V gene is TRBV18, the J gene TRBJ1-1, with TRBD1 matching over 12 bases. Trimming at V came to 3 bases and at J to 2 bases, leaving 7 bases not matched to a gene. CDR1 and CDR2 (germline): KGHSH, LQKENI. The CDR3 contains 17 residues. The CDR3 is CASSPPGQGALNTEAFF. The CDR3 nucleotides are TGTGCCAGCTCACCGCCGGGACAGGGGGCCCTAAACACTGAAGCTTTCTTT.

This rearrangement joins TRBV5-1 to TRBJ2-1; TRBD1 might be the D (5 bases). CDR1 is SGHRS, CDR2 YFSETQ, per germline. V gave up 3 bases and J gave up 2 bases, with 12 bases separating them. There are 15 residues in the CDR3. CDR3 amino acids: CASSSDSLPYNEQFF. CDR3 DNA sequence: TGCGCCAGCAGCTCCGACAGTCTCCCCTACAATGAGCAGTTCTTC.

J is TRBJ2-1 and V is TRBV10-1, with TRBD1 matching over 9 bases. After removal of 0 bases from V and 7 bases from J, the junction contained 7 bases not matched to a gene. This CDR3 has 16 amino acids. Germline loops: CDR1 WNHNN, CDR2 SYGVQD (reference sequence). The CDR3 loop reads CASSESRRGQGNEQFF. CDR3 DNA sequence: TGCGCCAGCAGTGAGTCGCGGCGAGGACAGGGGAATGAGCAGTTCTTC.

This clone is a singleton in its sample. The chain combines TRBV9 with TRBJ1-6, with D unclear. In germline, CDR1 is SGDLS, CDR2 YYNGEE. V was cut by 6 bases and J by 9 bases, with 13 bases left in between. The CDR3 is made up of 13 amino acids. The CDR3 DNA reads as TGTGCCAGCAACCTGGGCGAATCTTCACCCCTCCACTTT. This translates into CASNLGESSPLHF.

The CDR3 is CASSAGNRGDYGYTF. In DNA, the CDR3 is TGTGCCAGCAGCGCGGGGAATCGGGGGGACTATGGCTACACCTTC. J is TRBJ1-2 and V is TRBV9; perhaps TRBD1 as D (5 bases). The V end was cut by 3 bases, the J end by 3 bases, with 15 bases between. Per germline, CDR1 SGDLS and CDR2 YYNGEE. The CDR3 has 15 amino acids.

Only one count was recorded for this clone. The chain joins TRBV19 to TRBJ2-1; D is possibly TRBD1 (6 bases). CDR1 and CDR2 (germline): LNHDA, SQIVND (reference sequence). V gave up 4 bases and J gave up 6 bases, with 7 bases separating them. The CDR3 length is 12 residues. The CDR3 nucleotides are TGTGCCAGTAGTAAACAGGGCAATGAGCAGTTCTTC. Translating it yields CASSKQGNEQFF.